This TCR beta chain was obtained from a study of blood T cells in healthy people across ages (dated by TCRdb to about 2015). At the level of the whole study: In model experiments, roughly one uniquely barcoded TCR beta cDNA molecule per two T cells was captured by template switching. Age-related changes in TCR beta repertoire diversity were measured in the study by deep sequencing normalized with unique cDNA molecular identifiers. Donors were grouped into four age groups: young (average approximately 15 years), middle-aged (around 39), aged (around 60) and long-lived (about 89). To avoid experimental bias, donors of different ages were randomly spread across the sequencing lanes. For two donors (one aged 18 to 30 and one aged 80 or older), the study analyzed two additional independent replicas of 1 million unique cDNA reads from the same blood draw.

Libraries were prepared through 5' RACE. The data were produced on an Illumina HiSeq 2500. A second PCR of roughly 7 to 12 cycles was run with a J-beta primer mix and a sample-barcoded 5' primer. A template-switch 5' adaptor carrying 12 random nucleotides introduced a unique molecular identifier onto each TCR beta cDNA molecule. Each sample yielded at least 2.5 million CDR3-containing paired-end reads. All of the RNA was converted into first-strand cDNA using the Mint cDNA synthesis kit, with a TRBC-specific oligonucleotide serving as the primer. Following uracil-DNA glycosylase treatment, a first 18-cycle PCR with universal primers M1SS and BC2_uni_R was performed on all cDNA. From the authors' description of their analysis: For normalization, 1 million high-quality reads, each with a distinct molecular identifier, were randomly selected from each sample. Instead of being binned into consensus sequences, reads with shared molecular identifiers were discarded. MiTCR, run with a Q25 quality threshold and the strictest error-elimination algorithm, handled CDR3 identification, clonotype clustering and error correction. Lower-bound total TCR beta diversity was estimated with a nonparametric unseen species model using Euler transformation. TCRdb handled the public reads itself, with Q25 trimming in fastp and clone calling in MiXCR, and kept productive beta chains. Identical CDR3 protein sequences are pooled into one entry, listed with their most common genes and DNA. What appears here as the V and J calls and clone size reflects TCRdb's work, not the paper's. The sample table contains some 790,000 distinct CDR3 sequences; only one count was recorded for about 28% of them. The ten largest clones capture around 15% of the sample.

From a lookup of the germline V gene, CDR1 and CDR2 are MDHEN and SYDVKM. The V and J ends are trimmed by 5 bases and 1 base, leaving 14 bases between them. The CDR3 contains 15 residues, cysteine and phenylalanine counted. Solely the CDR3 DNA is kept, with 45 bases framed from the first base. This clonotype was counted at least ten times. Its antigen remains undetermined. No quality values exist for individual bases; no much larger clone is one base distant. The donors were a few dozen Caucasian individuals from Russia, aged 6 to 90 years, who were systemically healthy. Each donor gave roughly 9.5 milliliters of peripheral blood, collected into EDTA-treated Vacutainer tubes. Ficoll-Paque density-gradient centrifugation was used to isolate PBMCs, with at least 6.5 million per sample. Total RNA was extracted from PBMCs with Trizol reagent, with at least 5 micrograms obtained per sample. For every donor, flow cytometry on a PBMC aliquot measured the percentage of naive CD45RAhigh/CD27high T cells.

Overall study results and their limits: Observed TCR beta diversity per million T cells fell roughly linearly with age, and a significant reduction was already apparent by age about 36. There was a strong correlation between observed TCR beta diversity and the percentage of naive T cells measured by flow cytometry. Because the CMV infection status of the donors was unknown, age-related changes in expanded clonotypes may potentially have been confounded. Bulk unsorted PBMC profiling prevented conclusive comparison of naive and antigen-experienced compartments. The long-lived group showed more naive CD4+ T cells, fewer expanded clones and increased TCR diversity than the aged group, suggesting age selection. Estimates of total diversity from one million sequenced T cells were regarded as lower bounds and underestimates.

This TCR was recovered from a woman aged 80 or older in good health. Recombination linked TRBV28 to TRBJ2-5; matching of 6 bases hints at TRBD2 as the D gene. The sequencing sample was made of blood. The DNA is TGTGCCAGCAGTGCGGGGCTTCCAGTCCAAGAGACCCAGTACTTC. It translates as CASSAGLPVQETQYF.